This TCR beta chain was sequenced in a study of T cells in Graves' hyperthyroidism and ophthalmopathy. Researchers took RNA transcripts and amplified the TCR beta CDR3 regions from them. HTBI primers drove first-round RT-PCR of the TCR CDR3. TCRdb reanalysed the multiplex PCR reads using MiXCR and keeps one entry per CDR3 protein. The sample shows 450,000 to 650,000 distinct CDR3 sequences, less than 25% of them seen only once. Germline-derived CDR1 and CDR2 are MNHEY and SMNVEV (reference sequence). This CDR3 is built from 14 residues. The V end lost 6 bases, the J end lost 9 bases, and 15 bases lay between the germline ends. Study-level results: Most thyroid clonotypes that were expanded above 0.001 also turned up in blood.

Patients were excluded because of uncontrolled infection, other autoimmune disease, pregnancy or lactation. Concerning this clonotype: Its target is unknown.

This TCR was sampled from a man younger than 35 with Graves' hyperthyroidism. This chain connects TRBV27 to TRBJ1-6; D is unclear. The sequenced sample was blood. CDR3 loop: CASSPGRLVSPLHF. The CDR3 DNA is TGTGCCAGCAGCCCGGGCAGGCTCGTTTCACCCCTCCACTTT.